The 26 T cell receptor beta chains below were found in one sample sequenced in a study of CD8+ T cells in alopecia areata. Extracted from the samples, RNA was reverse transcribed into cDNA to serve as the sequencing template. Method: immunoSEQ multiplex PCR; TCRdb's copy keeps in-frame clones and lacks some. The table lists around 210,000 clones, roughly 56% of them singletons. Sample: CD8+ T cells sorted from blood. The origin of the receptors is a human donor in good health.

The CDR3 protein is CASRRRGSYNSPLHF. The CDR3 region has the DNA TGTGCCAGCAGAAGGAGGGGGAGCTATAATTCACCCCTCCACTTT. The chain recombines TRBV27 with TRBJ1-6; D may be TRBD1 (6 bases). CDR1 is MNHEY and CDR2 is SMNVEV in the germline V gene (reference sequence). The CDR3 totals 15 residues. V was shortened by 6 bases and J by 3 bases, with 12 bases between the two germline ends.

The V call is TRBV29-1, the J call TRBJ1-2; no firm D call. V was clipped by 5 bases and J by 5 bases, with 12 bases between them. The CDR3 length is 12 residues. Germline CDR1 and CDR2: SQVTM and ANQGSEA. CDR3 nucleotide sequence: TGCAGCGTTCAGGTGGTAGGGTATGGCTACACCTTC. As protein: CSVQVVGYGYTF. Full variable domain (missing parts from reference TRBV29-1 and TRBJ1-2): SAVISQKPSRDICQRGTSLTIQCQVDSQVTMMFWYRQQPGQSLTLIATANQGSEATYESGFVIDKFPISRPNLTFSTLTVSNMSPEDSSIYLCSVQVVGYGYTFGSGTRLTVV.

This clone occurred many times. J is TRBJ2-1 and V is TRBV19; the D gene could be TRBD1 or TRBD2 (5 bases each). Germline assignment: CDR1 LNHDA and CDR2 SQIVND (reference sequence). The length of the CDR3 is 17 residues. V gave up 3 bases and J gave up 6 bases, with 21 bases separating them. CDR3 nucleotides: TGTGCCAGTAGTATGGGGTTGGGGCTAGCTCTATCCAATGAGCAGTTCTTC. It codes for CASSMGLGLALSNEQFF.

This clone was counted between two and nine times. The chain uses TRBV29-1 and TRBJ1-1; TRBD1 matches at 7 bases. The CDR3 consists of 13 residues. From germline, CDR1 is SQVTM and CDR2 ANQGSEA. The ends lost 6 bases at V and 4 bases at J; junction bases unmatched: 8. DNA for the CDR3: TGCAGCGTCTCAGGGGGACCCAGCACTGAAGCTTTCTTT. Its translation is CSVSGGPSTEAFF.

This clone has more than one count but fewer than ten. The CDR3 DNA reads TGTGCCAGTAGTGCCAGAGGAAGTAGCACAGATACGCAGTATTTT. This translates into CASSARGSSTDTQYF. This rearrangement joins TRBV19 to TRBJ2-3; D not certain. The CDR3 is 15 amino acids. V shed 5 bases and J shed 0 bases, with 12 bases lying between them. Germline CDR1 LNHDA, CDR2 SQIVND (reference sequence).

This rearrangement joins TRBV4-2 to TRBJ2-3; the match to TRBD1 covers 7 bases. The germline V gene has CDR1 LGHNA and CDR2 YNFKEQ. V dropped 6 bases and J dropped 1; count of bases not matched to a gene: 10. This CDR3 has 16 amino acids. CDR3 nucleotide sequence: TGTGCCAGCAGTCCGGTCGGGGACAGCGGCACAGATACGCAGTATTTT. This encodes CASSPVGDSGTDTQYF.

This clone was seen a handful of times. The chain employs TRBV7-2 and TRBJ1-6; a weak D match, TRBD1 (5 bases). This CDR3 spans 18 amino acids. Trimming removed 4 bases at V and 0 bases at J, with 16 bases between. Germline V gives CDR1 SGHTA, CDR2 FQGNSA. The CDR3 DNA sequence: TGTGCCAGCAGCTCCCAGGGATTTCCGCTCTCCTATAATTCACCCCTCCACTTT. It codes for CASSSQGFPLSYNSPLHF.

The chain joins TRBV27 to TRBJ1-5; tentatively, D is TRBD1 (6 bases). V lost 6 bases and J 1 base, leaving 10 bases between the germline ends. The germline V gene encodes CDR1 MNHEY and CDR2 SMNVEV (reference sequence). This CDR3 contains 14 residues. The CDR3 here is CASSPGQSNQPQHF. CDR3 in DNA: TGTGCCAGCAGCCCCGGACAGAGCAATCAGCCCCAGCATTTT.

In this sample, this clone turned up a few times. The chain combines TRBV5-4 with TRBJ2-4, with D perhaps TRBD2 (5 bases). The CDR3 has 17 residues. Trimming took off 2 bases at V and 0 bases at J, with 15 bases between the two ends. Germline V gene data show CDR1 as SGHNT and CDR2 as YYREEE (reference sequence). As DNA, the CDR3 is TGTGCCAGCAGCTTAGGAGGAGGCTGGGAAGCCAAAAACATTCAGTACTTC. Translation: CASSLGGGWEAKNIQYF. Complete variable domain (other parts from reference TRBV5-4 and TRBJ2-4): ETGVTQSPTHLIKTRGQQVTLRCSSQSGHNTVSWYQQALGQGPQFIFQYYREEENGRGNFPPRFSGLQFPNYSSELNVNALELDDSALYLCASSLGGGWEAKNIQYFGAGTRLSVL.

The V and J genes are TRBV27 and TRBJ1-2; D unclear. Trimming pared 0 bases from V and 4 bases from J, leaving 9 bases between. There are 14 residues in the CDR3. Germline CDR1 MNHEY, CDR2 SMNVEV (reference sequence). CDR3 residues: CASSLSVGSYGYTF. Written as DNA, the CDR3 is TGTGCCAGCAGTTTATCTGTCGGTAGCTATGGCTACACCTTC.

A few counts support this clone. DNA for the CDR3: TGTGCCAGCATACAGGTAGATACGCAGTATTTT. Translation: CASIQVDTQYF. The chain joins TRBV5-4 to TRBJ2-3, with D possibly TRBD1 on 5 matching bases. Germline V CDR1 and CDR2: SGHNT, YYREEE (reference sequence). The CDR3 contains 11 residues. Trimming took 6 bases from V and 5 from J, leaving 7 bases between them.

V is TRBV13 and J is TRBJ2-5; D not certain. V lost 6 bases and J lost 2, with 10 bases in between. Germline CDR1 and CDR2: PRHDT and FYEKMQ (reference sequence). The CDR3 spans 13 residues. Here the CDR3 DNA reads TGTGCCAGCAGTCGCCGACTGCAAGAGACCCAGTACTTC. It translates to CASSRRLQETQYF.

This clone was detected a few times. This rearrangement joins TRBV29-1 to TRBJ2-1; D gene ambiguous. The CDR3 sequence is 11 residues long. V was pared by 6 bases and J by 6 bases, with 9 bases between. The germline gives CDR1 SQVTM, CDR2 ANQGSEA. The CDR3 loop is CSVPTSNEQFF. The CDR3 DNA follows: TGCAGCGTCCCCACTTCCAATGAGCAGTTCTTC.

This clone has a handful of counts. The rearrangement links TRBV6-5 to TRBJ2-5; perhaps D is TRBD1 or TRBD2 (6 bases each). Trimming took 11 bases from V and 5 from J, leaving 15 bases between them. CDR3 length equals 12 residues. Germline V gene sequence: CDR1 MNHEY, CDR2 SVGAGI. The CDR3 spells CASRGGRETQYF. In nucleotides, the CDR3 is TGTGCCTCCCGAGGGGGGCGCGAGACCCAGTACTTC.

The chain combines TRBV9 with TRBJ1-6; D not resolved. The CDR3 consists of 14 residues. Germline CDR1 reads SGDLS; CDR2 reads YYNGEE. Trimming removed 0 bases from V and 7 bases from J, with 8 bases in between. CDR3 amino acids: CASSVGSGNSPLHF. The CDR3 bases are TGTGCCAGCAGCGTAGGGTCAGGCAATTCACCCCTCCACTTT. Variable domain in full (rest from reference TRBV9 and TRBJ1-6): DSGVTQTPKHLITATGQRVTLRCSPRSGDLSVYWYQQSLDQGLQFLIQYYNGEERAKGNILERFSAQQFPDLHSELNLSSLELGDSALYFCASSVGSGNSPLHFGNGTRLTVT.

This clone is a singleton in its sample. This chain's CDR3 is CASSPRQGRRETQYF. In DNA, the CDR3 is TGTGCCAGCAGTCCCCGACAGGGCCGGCGAGAGACCCAGTACTTC. The chain couples TRBV27 to TRBJ2-5; 7 nucleotides match TRBD1. V gave up 5 bases and J gave up 4 bases; unmatched junction bases: 10. CDR1 MNHEY and CDR2 SMNVEV come from the germline V gene (reference sequence). The CDR3 extends over 15 amino acids.

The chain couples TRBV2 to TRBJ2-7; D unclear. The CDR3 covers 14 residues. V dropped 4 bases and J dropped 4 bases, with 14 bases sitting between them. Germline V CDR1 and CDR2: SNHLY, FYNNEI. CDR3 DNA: TGTGCCAGCAGTGGGGCACAGCGAGTTTACGAGCAGTACTTC. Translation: CASSGAQRVYEQYF.

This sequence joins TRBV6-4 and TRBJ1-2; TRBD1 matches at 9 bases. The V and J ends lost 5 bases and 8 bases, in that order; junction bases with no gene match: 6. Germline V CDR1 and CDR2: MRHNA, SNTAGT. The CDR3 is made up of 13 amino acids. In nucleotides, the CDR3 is TGTGCCAGCAGTCCCGGGACAGGGCACGGCTACACCTTC. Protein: CASSPGTGHGYTF.

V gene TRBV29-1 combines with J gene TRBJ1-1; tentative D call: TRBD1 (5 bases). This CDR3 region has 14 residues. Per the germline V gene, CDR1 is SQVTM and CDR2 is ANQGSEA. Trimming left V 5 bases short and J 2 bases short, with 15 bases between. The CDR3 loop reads CSVPTGPLNTEAFF. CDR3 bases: TGCAGCGTTCCCACAGGACCGCTTAACACTGAAGCTTTCTTT.

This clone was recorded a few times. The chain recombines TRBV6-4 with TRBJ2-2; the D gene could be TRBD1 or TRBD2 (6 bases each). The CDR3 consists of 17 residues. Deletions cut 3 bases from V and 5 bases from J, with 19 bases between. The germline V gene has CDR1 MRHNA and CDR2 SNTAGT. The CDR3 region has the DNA TGTGCCAGCAGTGATCTCGCAACCGGGGGCGGGACCGGGGAGCTGTTTTTT. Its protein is CASSDLATGGGTGELFF.

In DNA form, the CDR3 reads TGTGCCTCGCAGGGTCCGATTTACGAGCAGTACTTC. Translating gives CASQGPIYEQYF. The chain joins TRBV30 to TRBJ2-7, with D possibly matching TRBD1 (5 bases). Germline V gene lookup returns CDR1 GTSNPN and CDR2 SVGIG (reference sequence). The CDR3 length is 12 residues. The V gene lost 7 bases and the J gene lost 4 bases, with 14 bases spanning the gap.

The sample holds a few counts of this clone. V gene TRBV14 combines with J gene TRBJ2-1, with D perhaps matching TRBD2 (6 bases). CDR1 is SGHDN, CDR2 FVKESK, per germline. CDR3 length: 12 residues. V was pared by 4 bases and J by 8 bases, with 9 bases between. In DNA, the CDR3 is TGTGCCAGCAGCCCGAGGAGGGATGAGCAGTTCTTC. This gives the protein CASSPRRDEQFF.

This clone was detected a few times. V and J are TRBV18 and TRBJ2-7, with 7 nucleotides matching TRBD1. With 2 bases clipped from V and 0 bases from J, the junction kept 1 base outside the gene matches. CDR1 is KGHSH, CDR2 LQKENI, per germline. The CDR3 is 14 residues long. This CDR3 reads CASSPRTGSYEQYF. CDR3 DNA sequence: TGTGCCAGCTCACCAAGGACAGGCTCCTACGAGCAGTACTTC.

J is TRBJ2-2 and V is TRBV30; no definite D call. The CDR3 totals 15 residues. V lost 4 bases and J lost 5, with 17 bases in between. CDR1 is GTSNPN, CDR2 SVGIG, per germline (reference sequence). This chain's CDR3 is CAWNPWSRQTGELFF. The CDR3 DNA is TGTGCCTGGAATCCATGGAGCCGCCAAACCGGGGAGCTGTTTTTT.

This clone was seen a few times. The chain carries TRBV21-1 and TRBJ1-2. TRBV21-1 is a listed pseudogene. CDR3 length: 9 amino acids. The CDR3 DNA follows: TGTGCCAGCAGCCCTCGCTACACCTTC. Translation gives CASSPRYTF.

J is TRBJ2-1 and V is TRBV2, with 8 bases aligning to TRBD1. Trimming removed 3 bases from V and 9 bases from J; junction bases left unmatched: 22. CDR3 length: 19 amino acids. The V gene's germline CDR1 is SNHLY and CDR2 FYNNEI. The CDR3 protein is CASSDPGTGGSLQRGEQFF. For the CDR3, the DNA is TGTGCCAGCAGTGACCCCGGGACAGGCGGATCCCTACAGAGGGGTGAGCAGTTCTTC.